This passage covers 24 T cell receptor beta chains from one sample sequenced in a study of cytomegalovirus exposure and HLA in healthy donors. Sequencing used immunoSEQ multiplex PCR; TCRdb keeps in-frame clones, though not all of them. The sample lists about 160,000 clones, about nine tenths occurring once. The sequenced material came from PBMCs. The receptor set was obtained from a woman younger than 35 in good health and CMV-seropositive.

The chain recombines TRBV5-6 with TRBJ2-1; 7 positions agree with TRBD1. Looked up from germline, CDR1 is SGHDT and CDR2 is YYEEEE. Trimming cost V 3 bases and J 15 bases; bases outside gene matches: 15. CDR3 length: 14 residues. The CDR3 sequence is CASSYRDRVDIGFF. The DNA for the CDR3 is TGTGCCAGCAGCTACCGGGACAGAGTAGACATAGGGTTCTTC.

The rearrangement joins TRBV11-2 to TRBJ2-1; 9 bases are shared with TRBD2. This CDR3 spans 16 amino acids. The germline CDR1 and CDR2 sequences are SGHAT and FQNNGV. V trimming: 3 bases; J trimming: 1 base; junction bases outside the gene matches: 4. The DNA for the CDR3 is TGTGCCAGCAGCTTTATTAGCGGGAGTTCCTACAATGAGCAGTTCTTC. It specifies CASSFISGSSYNEQFF.

The CDR3 nucleotides are TGTGCCAGCAGGGGACTTGAAAGCTCCTACGAGCAGTACTTC. Amino acids: CASRGLESSYEQYF. V usage is TRBV27 and J usage is TRBJ2-7, with a weak D call TRBD2 (6 bases). The length of the CDR3 is 14 residues. V lost 6 bases to trimming and J lost 0 bases, with 12 bases between them. Germline V gene lookup returns CDR1 MNHEY and CDR2 SMNVEV (reference sequence).

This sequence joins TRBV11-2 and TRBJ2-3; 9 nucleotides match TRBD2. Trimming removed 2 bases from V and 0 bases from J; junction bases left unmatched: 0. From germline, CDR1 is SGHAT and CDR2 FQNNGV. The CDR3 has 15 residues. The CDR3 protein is CASSLLAGSTDTQYF. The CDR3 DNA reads TGTGCCAGCAGCTTACTAGCGGGAAGCACAGATACGCAGTATTTT.

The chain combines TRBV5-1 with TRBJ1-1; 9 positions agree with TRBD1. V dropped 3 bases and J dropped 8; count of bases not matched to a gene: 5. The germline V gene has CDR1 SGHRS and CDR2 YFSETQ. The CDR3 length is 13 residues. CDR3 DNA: TGCGCCAGCAGCTCCAGGGACAGGGCGGAAGCTTTCTTT. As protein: CASSSRDRAEAFF.

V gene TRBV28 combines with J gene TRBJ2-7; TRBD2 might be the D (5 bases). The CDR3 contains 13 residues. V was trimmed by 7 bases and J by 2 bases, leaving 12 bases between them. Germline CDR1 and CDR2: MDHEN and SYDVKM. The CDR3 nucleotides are TGTGCCAGCATCCGAGGGAACCCCTACGAGCAGTACTTC. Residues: CASIRGNPYEQYF.

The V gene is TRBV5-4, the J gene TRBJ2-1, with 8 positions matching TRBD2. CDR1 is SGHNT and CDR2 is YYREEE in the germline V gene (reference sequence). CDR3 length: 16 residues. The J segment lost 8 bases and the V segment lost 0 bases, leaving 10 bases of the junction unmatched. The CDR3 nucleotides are TGTGCCAGCAGCTTGGCCCAGGGACTAGGGCATCATGAGCAGTTCTTC. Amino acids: CASSLAQGLGHHEQFF.

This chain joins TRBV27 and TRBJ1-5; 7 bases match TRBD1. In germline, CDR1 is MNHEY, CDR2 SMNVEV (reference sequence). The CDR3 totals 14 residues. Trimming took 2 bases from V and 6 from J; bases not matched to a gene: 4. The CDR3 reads CASSLGTGVQPQHF. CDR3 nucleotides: TGTGCCAGCAGTTTAGGTACAGGGGTTCAGCCCCAGCATTTT.

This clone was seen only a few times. CDR3 amino acids: CASSPLPSGSTYNEQFF. CDR3 DNA sequence: TGTGCCAGCTCACCACTGCCTAGCGGGAGTACCTACAATGAGCAGTTCTTC. The J gene is TRBJ2-1, the V gene TRBV18; 10 bases map to TRBD2. CDR1 and CDR2 from the germline V gene are KGHSH and LQKENI. The V segment lost 1 base and the J segment 2 bases; nucleotides outside the gene matches: 5. This CDR3 comprises 17 residues.

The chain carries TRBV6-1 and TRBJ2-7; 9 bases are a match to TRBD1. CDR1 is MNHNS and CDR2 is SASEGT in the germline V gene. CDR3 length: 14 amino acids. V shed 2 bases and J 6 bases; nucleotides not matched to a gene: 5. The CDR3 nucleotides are TGTGCCAGCAGTGAACAGGACAGGGGAGTCGAGCAGTACTTC. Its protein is CASSEQDRGVEQYF.

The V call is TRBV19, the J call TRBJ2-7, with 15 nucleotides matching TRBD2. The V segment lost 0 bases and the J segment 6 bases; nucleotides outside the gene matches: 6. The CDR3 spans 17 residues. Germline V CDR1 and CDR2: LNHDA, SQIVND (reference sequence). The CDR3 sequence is CASSIERGGLAGGEQYF. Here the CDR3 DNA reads TGTGCCAGTAGTATAGAGCGCGGGGGACTAGCGGGAGGCGAGCAGTACTTC.

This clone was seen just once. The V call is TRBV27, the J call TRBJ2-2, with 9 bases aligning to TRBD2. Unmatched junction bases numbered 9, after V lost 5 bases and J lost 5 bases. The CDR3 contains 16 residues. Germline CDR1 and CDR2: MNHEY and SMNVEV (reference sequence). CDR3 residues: CASSRSTSGKTGELFF. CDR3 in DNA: TGTGCCAGCAGTCGGTCGACTAGCGGAAAGACCGGGGAGCTGTTTTTT.

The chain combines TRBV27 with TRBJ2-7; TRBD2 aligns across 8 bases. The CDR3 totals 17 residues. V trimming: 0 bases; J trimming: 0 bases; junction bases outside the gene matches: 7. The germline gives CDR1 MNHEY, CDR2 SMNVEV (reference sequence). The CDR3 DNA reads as TGTGCCAGCAGTTTATCCGGAGGACTAGCAACCTCCTACGAGCAGTACTTC. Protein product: CASSLSGGLATSYEQYF.

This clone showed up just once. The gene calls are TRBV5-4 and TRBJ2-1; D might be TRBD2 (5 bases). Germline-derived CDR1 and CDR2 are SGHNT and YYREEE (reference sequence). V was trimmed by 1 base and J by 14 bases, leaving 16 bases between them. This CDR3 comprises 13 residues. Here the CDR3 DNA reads TGTGCCAGCAGCTTGAGTCTAGCCGACGACAAGTTCTTC. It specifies CASSLSLADDKFF.

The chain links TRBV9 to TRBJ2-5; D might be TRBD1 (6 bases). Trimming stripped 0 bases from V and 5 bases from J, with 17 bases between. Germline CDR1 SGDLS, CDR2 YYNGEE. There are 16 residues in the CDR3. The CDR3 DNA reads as TGTGCCAGCAGCGTAGGAGAGGGGGTCCCTTGGGAGACCCAGTACTTC. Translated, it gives CASSVGEGVPWETQYF.

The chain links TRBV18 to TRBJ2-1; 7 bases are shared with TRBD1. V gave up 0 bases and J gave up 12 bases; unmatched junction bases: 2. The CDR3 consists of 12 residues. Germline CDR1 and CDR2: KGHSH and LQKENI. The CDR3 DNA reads TGTGCCAGCTCACCACCGGGGACAGCGCAGTTCTTC. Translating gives CASSPPGTAQFF.

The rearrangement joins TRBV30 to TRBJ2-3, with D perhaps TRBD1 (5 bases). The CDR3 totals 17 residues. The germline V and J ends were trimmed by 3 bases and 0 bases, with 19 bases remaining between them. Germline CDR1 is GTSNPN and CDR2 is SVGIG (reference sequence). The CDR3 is CAWRPGWGTTSTDTQYF. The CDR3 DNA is TGTGCCTGGAGACCCGGCTGGGGCACCACTAGCACAGATACGCAGTATTTT.

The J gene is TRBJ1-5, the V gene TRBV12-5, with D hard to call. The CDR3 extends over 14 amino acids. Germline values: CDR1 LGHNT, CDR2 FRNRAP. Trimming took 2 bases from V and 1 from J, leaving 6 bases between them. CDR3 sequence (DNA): TGTGCTAGTGGTTTGAGCGGAAGCAATCAGCCCCAGCATTTT. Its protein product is CASGLSGSNQPQHF.

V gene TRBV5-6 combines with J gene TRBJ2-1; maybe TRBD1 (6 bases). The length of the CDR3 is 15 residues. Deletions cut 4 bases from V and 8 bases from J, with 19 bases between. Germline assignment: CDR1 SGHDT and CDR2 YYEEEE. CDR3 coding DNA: TGTGCCAGCAGCCTAAGAGTAGGGGGTAAAGATGAGCAGTTCTTC. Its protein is CASSLRVGGKDEQFF.

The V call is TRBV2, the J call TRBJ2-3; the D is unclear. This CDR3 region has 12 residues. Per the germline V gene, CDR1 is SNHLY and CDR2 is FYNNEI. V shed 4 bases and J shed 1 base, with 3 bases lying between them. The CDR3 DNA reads TGTGCCAGCAGTGCGGGCACAGATACGCAGTATTTT. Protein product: CASSAGTDTQYF.

This CDR3 reads CASSFEGYEQYF. In DNA, the CDR3 is TGTGCCAGCAGCTTCGAGGGATACGAGCAGTACTTC. The V and J genes are TRBV11-3 and TRBJ2-7; TRBD2 might be the D (5 bases). CDR1 is SGHNT, CDR2 YENEEA, per germline. V gave up 3 bases and J gave up 4 bases, with 7 bases separating them. The CDR3 is made up of 12 amino acids.

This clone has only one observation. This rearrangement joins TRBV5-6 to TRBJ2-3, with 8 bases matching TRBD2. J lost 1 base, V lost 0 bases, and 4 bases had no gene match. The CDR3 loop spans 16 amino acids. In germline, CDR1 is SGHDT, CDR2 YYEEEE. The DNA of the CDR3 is TGTGCCAGCAGCTTGGACATAGCGGGACGCACAGATACGCAGTATTTT. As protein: CASSLDIAGRTDTQYF.

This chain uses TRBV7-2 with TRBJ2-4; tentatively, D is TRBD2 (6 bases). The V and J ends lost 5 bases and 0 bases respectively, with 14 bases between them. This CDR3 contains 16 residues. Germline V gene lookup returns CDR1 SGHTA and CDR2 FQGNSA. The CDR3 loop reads CASSLHVGGAKNIQYF. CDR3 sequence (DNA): TGTGCCAGCAGCCTACACGTGGGGGGAGCCAAAAACATTCAGTACTTC.

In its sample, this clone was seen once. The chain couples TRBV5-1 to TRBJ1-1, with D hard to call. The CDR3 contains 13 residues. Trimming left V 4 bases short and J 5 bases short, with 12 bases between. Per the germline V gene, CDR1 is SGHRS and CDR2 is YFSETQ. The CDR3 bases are TGCGCCAGCAGCCCACGAGGAGCAACTGAAGCTTTCTTT. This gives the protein CASSPRGATEAFF.